Presented here are 30 T cell receptor beta chains from one specimen sequenced in a study of T cell repertoires in cytomegalovirus infection. Their specific antigens are unknown. TCRdb independently ran MiXCR on the reads; one entry per CDR3 protein. The sample shows 95,000 to 150,000 distinct CDR3 sequences, approximately 30% of them seen only once. Specimen: CD8+ T cells from cultured PBMCs, collected from culture after CMV antigen stimulation. Receptors were obtained from a human donor in good health (CMV status not recorded). Some clones in this sample may be carry-over from other donors' samples.

The gene calls are TRBV5-8 and TRBJ1-5, with 7 bases fitting TRBD1. The CDR3 spans 17 residues. Germline V CDR1 and CDR2: SGHTS, YDEGEE. Germline trimming cut 2 bases from V and 4 bases from J; bases unmatched to any gene: 12. CDR3 DNA sequence: TGTGCCAGCAGCTTCCCTTGGTACAGGGGAGATAATCAGCCCCAGCATTTT. Amino acids: CASSFPWYRGDNQPQHF. The full variable domain, with the rest looked up from reference TRBV5-8 and TRBJ1-5, is EAGVTQSPTHLIKTRGQQATLRCSPISGHTSVYWYQQALGLGLQFLLWYDEGEERNRGNFPPRFSGRQFPNYSSELNVNALELEDSALYLCASSFPWYRGDNQPQHFGDGTRLSIL.

This clonotype occurred a few times. The chain is built from TRBV5-4 and TRBJ2-1, with D unclear. Germline V gene sequence: CDR1 SGHNT, CDR2 YYREEE (reference sequence). V was cut by 2 bases and J by 0 bases, with 9 bases left in between. This CDR3 has 15 residues. DNA for the CDR3: TGTGCCAGCAGCTTCGGGCAGATCTCCTACAATGAGCAGTTCTTC. Translation: CASSFGQISYNEQFF.

This clonotype turned up a few times. The genes are TRBV4-3 and TRBJ1-5; D unclear. The V and J ends lost 1 base and 7 bases respectively, with 8 bases between them. The germline CDR1 and CDR2 sequences are LGHNA and YSLEER. CDR3 length: 13 residues. In DNA form, the CDR3 reads TGCGCCAGCAGCCAAGCCCCCAGGCAGCCCCAGCATTTT. It encodes CASSQAPRQPQHF.

In this sample, this clonotype turned up a few times. The chain carries TRBV4-3 and TRBJ2-1; 13 bases fit TRBD2. V lost 4 bases to trimming and J lost 5 bases; unmatched junction nucleotides: 5. Looked up from germline, CDR1 is LGHNA and CDR2 is YSLEER. There are 16 residues in the CDR3. The CDR3 region is CASSRGLAGADNEQFF. DNA of the CDR3: TGCGCCAGCAGCCGTGGACTAGCGGGGGCCGACAATGAGCAGTTCTTC.

V usage is TRBV27 and J usage is TRBJ2-1, with D unclear. V was cut by 3 bases and J by 7 bases, with 10 bases left in between. The CDR3 runs 13 residues. Germline-derived CDR1 and CDR2 are MNHEY and SMNVEV (reference sequence). CDR3 in DNA: TGTGCCAGCAGTTTGGGGTTGGCGAATGAGCAGTTCTTC. Residues: CASSLGLANEQFF.

The chain is built from TRBV4-1 and TRBJ2-5; TRBD2 matches 12 bases. The V and J ends lost 1 base and 5 bases, in that order; junction bases with no gene match: 11. The length of the CDR3 is 18 residues. Germline lookup yields CDR1 MGHRA and CDR2 YSYEKL. CDR3 nucleotides: TGCGCCAGCAGCCAAGGGAGGTCTAGCGGGGGGGCCCCGGAGACCCAGTACTTC. Translation gives CASSQGRSSGGAPETQYF.

The sample holds a few counts of this clonotype. This chain links TRBV14 with TRBJ2-7; D is possibly TRBD1 (5 bases). V was pared by 1 base and J by 5 bases, with 15 bases between. CDR1 is SGHDN and CDR2 is FVKESK in the germline V gene. The CDR3 loop spans 15 amino acids. The CDR3 DNA follows: TGTGCCAGCAGCCAAGTCTTAACAGGAATCGACGAGCAGTACTTC. It encodes CASSQVLTGIDEQYF. The full variable domain, with the rest looked up from reference TRBV14 and TRBJ2-7, is EAGVTQFPSHSVIEKGQTVTLRCDPISGHDNLYWYRRVMGKEIKFLLHFVKESKQDESGMPNNRFLAERTGGTYSTLKVQPAELEDSGVYFCASSQVLTGIDEQYFGPGTRLTVT.

The chain joins TRBV5-1 to TRBJ1-1, with D tentatively TRBD1 (6 bases). Trimming stripped 4 bases from V and 1 base from J, with 14 bases between. This CDR3 has 15 residues. Germline CDR1 is SGHRS and CDR2 is YFSETQ. CDR3: CASSLQGFTNTEAFF. CDR3 DNA sequence: TGCGCCAGCAGCCTGCAGGGGTTTACGAACACTGAAGCTTTCTTT.

This chain links TRBV7-2 with TRBJ2-7; 11 bases agree with TRBD1. Unmatched junction bases numbered 4, after V lost 3 bases and J lost 0 bases. The CDR3 totals 16 residues. CDR1 is SGHTA and CDR2 is FQGNSA in the germline V gene. As DNA, the CDR3 is TGTGCCAGCAGCTTGGGACAGGGGGTAAGCTCCTACGAGCAGTACTTC. Its protein product is CASSLGQGVSSYEQYF.

The rearrangement joins TRBV7-9 to TRBJ1-2; the D is unclear. Per the germline V gene, CDR1 is SEHNR and CDR2 is FQNEAQ (reference sequence). Trimming pared 5 bases from V and 3 bases from J, leaving 10 bases between. The CDR3 runs to 13 residues. CDR3 DNA sequence: TGTGCCAGCAGCGCCCCATTGTACTATGGCTACACCTTC. Its protein product is CASSAPLYYGYTF.

This clonotype was seen more than once but under ten times. The genes are TRBV7-6 and TRBJ1-6; 8 positions match TRBD1. The CDR3 consists of 16 residues. From germline, CDR1 is SGHVS and CDR2 FNYEAQ. V was clipped by 4 bases and J by 6 bases; unmatched bases: 8. CDR3 sequence (DNA): TGTGCCAGCAGCTCTAACAGGGGGTCGGCTAATTCACCCCTCCACTTT. Translating gives CASSSNRGSANSPLHF.

Only one count was recorded for this clonotype. This chain's CDR3 is CASSIAATEAFF. In DNA form, the CDR3 reads TGTGCCAGTAGTATAGCAGCCACTGAAGCTTTCTTT. V gene TRBV19 combines with J gene TRBJ1-1; D unresolved. This CDR3 is built from 12 residues. V was shortened by 1 base and J by 4 bases, with 4 bases between the two germline ends. CDR1 and CDR2 from the germline V gene are LNHDA and SQIVND (reference sequence).

V usage is TRBV5-6 and J usage is TRBJ2-3, with TRBD1 matching over 8 bases. V was pared by 5 bases and J by 5 bases, with 22 bases of the junction left unmatched. CDR1 is SGHDT and CDR2 is YYEEEE in the germline V gene. The length of the CDR3 is 19 residues. The CDR3: CASRYGVAPPGQGVDTQYF. CDR3 bases: TGTGCCAGCAGATACGGTGTCGCCCCCCCAGGACAGGGCGTAGATACGCAGTATTTT.

CDR3 sequence reads: CASSSVAGNTIYF. The CDR3 nucleotides read TGTGCCAGCAGTTCAGTCGCTGGAAACACCATATATTTT. The rearrangement links TRBV27 to TRBJ1-3; D remains ambiguous. This CDR3 is built from 13 residues. CDR1 is MNHEY, CDR2 SMNVEV, per germline (reference sequence). Deletions cut 4 bases from V and 2 bases from J, with 6 bases between.

The chain couples TRBV7-9 to TRBJ1-1; no reliable D call. The germline CDR1 and CDR2 sequences are SEHNR and FQNEAQ (reference sequence). This CDR3 is built from 15 residues. Between the trimmed V and J ends, which lost 0 bases and 4 bases, there was a span of 12 bases. This CDR3 reads CASSLARIRGTEAFF. The CDR3 DNA sequence: TGTGCCAGCAGCTTAGCGCGGATTCGAGGCACTGAAGCTTTCTTT. Looking up the rest from reference TRBV7-9 and TRBJ1-1 gives the full variable domain: DTGVSQNPRHKITKRGQNVTFRCDPISEHNRLYWYRQTLGQGPEFLTYFQNEAQLEKSRLLSDRFSAERPKGSFSTLEIQRTEQGDSAMYLCASSLARIRGTEAFFGQGTRLTVV.

The chain couples TRBV20-1 to TRBJ2-7, with D uncertain. V was cut by 6 bases and J by 2 bases, with 17 bases left in between. The V gene's germline CDR1 is DFQATT and CDR2 SNEGSKA (reference sequence). This CDR3 contains 14 residues. The CDR3 DNA reads TGCAGTGCCATCGACCTTCTCAATGCCTACGAGCAGTACTTC. It yields the protein CSAIDLLNAYEQYF.

The rearrangement uses TRBV20-1 and TRBJ2-3; D not certain. Germline-derived CDR1 and CDR2 are DFQATT and SNEGSKA (reference sequence). This CDR3 contains 16 residues. Trimming removed 0 bases at V and 0 bases at J, with 13 bases between. This CDR3 reads CSARERAAASTDTQYF. The CDR3 nucleotides read TGCAGTGCTAGAGAAAGGGCCGCGGCGAGCACAGATACGCAGTATTTT.

The CDR3 sequence: CASSGQGSTYEQYF. The CDR3 bases are TGTGCCAGCAGTGGACAGGGGTCAACCTACGAGCAGTACTTC. The chain couples TRBV2 to TRBJ2-7; 8 positions agree with TRBD1. Trimming removed 4 bases from V and 2 bases from J; junction bases left unmatched: 4. The length of the CDR3 is 14 residues. Per the germline V gene, CDR1 is SNHLY and CDR2 is FYNNEI.

About this clonotype itself: One end of the junction fails to match germline, which may point to a read error. J is TRBJ2-1 and V is TRBV5-3; D remains unclear. TRBV5-3 counts as an open reading frame of uncertain function. The CDR3 extends over 16 amino acids. The DNA of the CDR3 is TGTGCCAGCAGCTTGGCGCCGGAGACGTCCTACAATGAGCAGTTCTTC. It is translated as CASSLAPETSYNEQFF.

V and J are TRBV5-6 and TRBJ1-1; possibly TRBD1 for D (5 bases). The CDR3 spans 14 residues. The V gene lost 1 base and the J gene lost 6 bases, with 13 bases spanning the gap. Germline V gene data show CDR1 as SGHDT and CDR2 as YYEEEE. This chain's CDR3 is CASSLMGRAAEAFF. As DNA, the CDR3 is TGTGCCAGCAGCTTGATGGGCAGGGCGGCTGAAGCTTTCTTT.

Only a few counts were recorded for this clonotype. This chain connects TRBV12-3 or TRBV12-4 to TRBJ2-3; D ambiguous. The CDR3 runs to 14 residues. V gave up 4 bases and J gave up 2 bases, with 10 bases separating them. The CDR3 bases are TGTGCCAGCAGTTCCGGCAGAATCACAGATACGCAGTATTTT. This codes for CASSSGRITDTQYF.

A few counts support this clonotype. The rearrangement links TRBV12-3 or TRBV12-4 to TRBJ2-2; 8 bases align to TRBD2. The CDR3 length is 16 residues. The trim removed 8 bases at V and 1 base at J, leaving 9 bases unmatched. The CDR3 nucleotides read TGTGCCAGCGGAGCGCTAGCGGGCTTGAACACCGGGGAGCTGTTTTTT. Its protein product is CASGALAGLNTGELFF.

To note about this clonotype: A much larger clone is a single base away; this may be a read error. The rearrangement joins TRBV7-2 to TRBJ2-2; no reliable D call. The CDR3 consists of 12 residues. V gave up 4 bases and J gave up 6 bases, with 6 bases separating them. CDR1 SGHTA and CDR2 FQGNSA come from the germline V gene. In DNA, the CDR3 is TGTGCCAGCAGCTGGTTGGCCGGGGAGCTGTTTTTT. Its protein is CASSWLAGELFF.

At least ten counts were recorded for this clonotype. CDR3 sequence (DNA): TGTGCCATCAGCGACCCGATGCAGGGTGAAGCTTTCTTT. It yields the protein CAISDPMQGEAFF. This chain uses TRBV10-3 with TRBJ1-1; maybe TRBD1 (5 bases). The CDR3 consists of 13 residues. Germline CDR1 ENHRY, CDR2 SYGVKD. Deletions cut 6 bases from V and 7 bases from J, with 15 bases between.

In its sample, this clonotype was seen many times. The rearrangement uses TRBV7-8 and TRBJ1-5, with 8 positions matching TRBD1. The trim removed 0 bases at V and 2 bases at J, leaving 12 bases unmatched. From germline, CDR1 is SGHVS and CDR2 FQNEAQ. The CDR3 is made up of 19 amino acids. The CDR3: CASSLAAGGHYRGNQPQHF. In nucleotides, the CDR3 is TGTGCCAGCAGCTTAGCAGCAGGGGGCCACTATCGAGGCAATCAGCCCCAGCATTTT.

In its sample, this clonotype was seen many times. This chain uses TRBV7-6 with TRBJ1-4, with 8 bases matching TRBD1. Trimming removed 1 base from V and 2 bases from J; junction bases left unmatched: 9. This CDR3 is built from 18 residues. Germline V CDR1 and CDR2: SGHVS, FNYEAQ. The CDR3 nucleotides read TGTGCCAGCAGCTTAGGTGGGGACAGGTGTTGCACTAATGAAAAACTGTTTTTT. Protein sequence: CASSLGGDRCCTNEKLFF.

A few counts support this clonotype. The V gene is TRBV7-9, the J gene TRBJ1-3, with D hard to call. The CDR3 loop spans 12 amino acids. V lost 2 bases, J lost 6 bases, and 5 bases lay in between. Germline V gene data show CDR1 as SEHNR and CDR2 as FQNEAQ (reference sequence). The CDR3: CASSLSLNTIYF. The DNA of the CDR3 is TGTGCCAGCAGCTTATCCCTAAACACCATATATTTT. The full variable domain, rest sourced from reference TRBV7-9 and TRBJ1-3, is DTGVSQNPRHKITKRGQNVTFRCDPISEHNRLYWYRQTLGQGPEFLTYFQNEAQLEKSRLLSDRFSAERPKGSFSTLEIQRTEQGDSAMYLCASSLSLNTIYFGEGSWLTVV.

The chain carries TRBV7-9 and TRBJ2-1, with 16 bases lining up with TRBD2. Germline values: CDR1 SEHNR, CDR2 FQNEAQ (reference sequence). V was pared by 4 bases and J by 8 bases, with 26 bases of the junction left unmatched. The CDR3 runs 23 residues. CDR3 amino acids: CASSSSQIKGLAGGNFLLDEQFF. The CDR3 nucleotides are TGTGCCAGCAGCTCATCTCAGATAAAGGGACTAGCGGGGGGGAATTTCCTTCTTGATGAGCAGTTCTTC.

The chain employs TRBV12-3 or TRBV12-4 and TRBJ1-6; the D gene is possibly TRBD1 (6 bases). Trimming stripped 5 bases from V and 1 base from J, with 12 bases between. The length of the CDR3 is 16 residues. The CDR3 spells CASSEQGASYNSPLHF. The CDR3 nucleotides read TGTGCCAGCAGTGAACAGGGAGCATCCTATAATTCACCCCTCCACTTT.

The chain employs TRBV6-1 and TRBJ2-5, with a tentative D call TRBD2 (5 bases). V lost 0 bases to trimming and J lost 4 bases, with 15 bases between them. CDR1 is MNHNS, CDR2 SASEGT, per germline. The CDR3 extends over 16 amino acids. This CDR3 reads CASSEAVPGSGETQYF. Here the CDR3 DNA reads TGTGCCAGCAGTGAAGCGGTTCCGGGATCTGGAGAGACCCAGTACTTC.